One sample yielded the 8 T cell receptor beta chains listed below, sequenced in a study of T-cell reconstitution after alpha-beta-depleted transplantation in children. TCRbeta library construction was performed incorporating unique molecular identifiers. MiXCR, applied by TCRdb to the PCR reads, yields one record per CDR3 protein. The table includes some 240,000 distinct CDR3 sequences, 9.7% detected once. The sequenced sample was PBMCs from the stem cell graft donor, obtained from the stem cell graft. The receptors here all came from a human donor who donated a stem cell graft to a child with SCID.

This clonotype has at least ten counts. This CDR3 reads CASSQGSRQGSGNTIYF. The CDR3 bases are TGTGCCAGCAGCCAAGGGTCTCGGCAGGGGTCTGGAAACACCATATATTTT. J is TRBJ1-3 and V is TRBV4-2, with D possibly matching TRBD1 (6 bases). The germline V and J ends were trimmed by 1 base and 1 base, with 14 bases remaining between them. The CDR3 extends over 17 amino acids. Germline values: CDR1 LGHNA, CDR2 YNFKEQ.

This clonotype was observed at least ten times. V is TRBV29-1 and J is TRBJ1-2, with 8 bases that match TRBD1. The CDR3 extends over 14 amino acids. The trim removed 2 bases at V and 7 bases at J, leaving 9 bases unmatched. From germline, CDR1 is SQVTM and CDR2 ANQGSEA. The CDR3 DNA sequence: TGCAGCGTTGAACCAGGACAGGGTATCGGTGGCTACACCTTC. The encoded protein is CSVEPGQGIGGYTF.

The sample holds many counts of this clonotype. The chain joins TRBV6-5 to TRBJ2-2; D is unresolved. V was shortened by 4 bases and J by 6 bases, with 3 bases between the two germline ends. There are 11 residues in the CDR3. Germline V CDR1 and CDR2: MNHEY, SVGAGI. The CDR3 coding sequence is TGTGCCAGCAGTTTCCCCGGGGAGCTGTTTTTT. Amino acid sequence: CASSFPGELFF.

This clonotype was counted at least ten times. The rearrangement links TRBV12-3 or TRBV12-4 to TRBJ1-3; tentative D call: TRBD1 (5 bases). V was trimmed by 6 bases and J by 4 bases, leaving 16 bases between them. The length of the CDR3 is 15 residues. The CDR3 is CASRAGTEKGNTIYF. The CDR3 nucleotides read TGTGCCAGCAGGGCCGGGACGGAGAAGGGAAACACCATATATTTT.

The rearrangement joins TRBV30 to TRBJ1-5; a weak D match, TRBD1 (5 bases). The V gene lost 2 bases and the J gene lost 2 bases, with 13 bases spanning the gap. This CDR3 contains 15 residues. The germline V gene has CDR1 GTSNPN and CDR2 SVGIG (reference sequence). CDR3 sequence: CAWSHKQAGNQPQHF. The CDR3 DNA reads as TGTGCCTGGAGTCATAAACAGGCCGGCAATCAGCCCCAGCATTTT.

In this sample, this clonotype turned up many times. The chain employs TRBV5-1 and TRBJ1-5, with D tentatively TRBD1 (5 bases). Germline V gives CDR1 SGHRS, CDR2 YFSETQ. The CDR3 loop spans 15 amino acids. V lost 4 bases to trimming and J lost 2 bases, with 13 bases between them. The CDR3 reads CASSPRGDGNQPQHF. CDR3 nucleotide sequence: TGCGCCAGCAGCCCTAGAGGGGATGGCAATCAGCCCCAGCATTTT.

This clonotype was observed once. This chain joins TRBV2 and TRBJ2-3; D is unresolved. Germline V lookup: CDR1 SNHLY, CDR2 FYNNEI. Deletions cut 5 bases from V and 0 bases from J, with 15 bases between. CDR3 length equals 16 residues. CDR3 loop: CASSLETTFSTDTQYF. CDR3 nucleotide sequence: TGTGCCAGCAGTTTGGAGACAACCTTTAGCACAGATACGCAGTATTTT.

This clonotype was seen many times. The chain carries TRBV2 and TRBJ1-1; no clear D. Trimming stripped 6 bases from V and 1 base from J, with 12 bases between. Germline values: CDR1 SNHLY, CDR2 FYNNEI. The CDR3 sequence is 14 residues long. The CDR3 DNA is TGTGCCAGCAGCCCCATCCAGCCGAACACTGAAGCTTTCTTT. Protein product: CASSPIQPNTEAFF.